The present entry profiles one T cell receptor beta chain with its context. The sample is PBMC spiked with counted cells of clone KT2. Fixed numbers of PBMC received varying amounts of KT2 cells. The CDR3 extends over 17 amino acids. Germline trimming cut 0 bases from V and 2 bases from J; bases unmatched to any gene: 4. Germline CDR1 reads LGHDT; CDR2 reads YNNKEL (reference sequence). An oligo carrying a UMI was ligated to the cDNA 3' end. First-round PCR used 3 to 4 cycles and beta primers RC1.1 and RC1.2 covering TRBC1 and TRBC2. TCRdb called the UMI-ligation and nested PCR reads again in MiXCR, with one record for every CDR3 protein. The data contain 39,000 or so distinct CDR3 sequences, around 15% of them singletons. The sample comes from a study of quantifying T cell responses using KT2 cells. Study context: Reverse transcription used primers in the TCR alpha and beta constant regions.

Source material: PBMCs spiked with cells of the T cell clone KT2. J is TRBJ2-3 and V is TRBV3-1, with TRBD2 identical over 11 bases. The TCR comes from a human donor. The CDR3: CASSQDLLAGVTDTQYF. The CDR3 DNA reads TGTGCCAGCAGCCAAGATCTACTAGCGGGGGTCACAGATACGCAGTATTTT.